The entry below describes one T cell receptor beta chain. Its antigen is currently unknown. Graves' hyperthyroidism was deemed stable absent ophthalmopathy progression within 18 months. Newly diagnosed hyperthyroidism, duration under 2 months, in patients aged 18 to 65. This record comes from a study of T cells in Graves' hyperthyroidism and ophthalmopathy. Study results and limitations: Within blood appeared most thyroid clonotypes that had expanded above 0.001. Using 13 V-J features, a model discriminated ophthalmopathy from stable hyperthyroidism.

RNA transcripts were the template for amplifying TCR beta CDR3 regions. During a first-round RT-PCR of the TCR CDR3, the HTBI primer set was used. TCRdb fed the multiplex PCR reads into MiXCR, producing one record per CDR3 protein. The table lists around 300,000 distinct CDR3 sequences, around 14% of them singletons. V was trimmed by 7 bases and J by 7 bases, leaving 17 bases between them. This CDR3 has 14 residues. The germline V gene encodes CDR1 MDHEN and CDR2 SYDVKM. This TCR came from a woman aged 25 to 39 with Graves' hyperthyroidism. This chain links TRBV28 with TRBJ1-5; the D is unclear. The sequenced sample consisted of blood. The CDR3 loop reads CASNYPTTGQPQHF. DNA for the CDR3: TGTGCCAGCAACTATCCAACCACCGGGCAGCCCCAGCATTTT.